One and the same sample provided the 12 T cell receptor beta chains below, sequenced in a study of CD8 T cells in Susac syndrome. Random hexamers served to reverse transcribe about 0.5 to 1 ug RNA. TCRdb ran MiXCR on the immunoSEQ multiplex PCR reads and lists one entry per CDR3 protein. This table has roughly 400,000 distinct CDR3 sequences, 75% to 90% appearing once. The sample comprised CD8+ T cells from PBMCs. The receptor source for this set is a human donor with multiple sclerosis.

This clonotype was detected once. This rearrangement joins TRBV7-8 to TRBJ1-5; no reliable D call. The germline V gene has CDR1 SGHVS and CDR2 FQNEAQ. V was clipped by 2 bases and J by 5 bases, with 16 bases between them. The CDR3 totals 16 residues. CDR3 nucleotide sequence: TGTGCCAGCAGCTTAAGTGAAGGCCTTCCCGATCAGCCCCAGCATTTT. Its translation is CASSLSEGLPDQPQHF.

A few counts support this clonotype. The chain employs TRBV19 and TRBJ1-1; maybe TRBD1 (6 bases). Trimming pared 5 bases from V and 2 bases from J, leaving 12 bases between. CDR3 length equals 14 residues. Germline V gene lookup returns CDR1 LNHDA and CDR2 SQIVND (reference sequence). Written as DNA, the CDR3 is TGTGCCAGTAGTTACCGGACAGCAAACACTGAAGCTTTCTTT. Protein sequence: CASSYRTANTEAFF.

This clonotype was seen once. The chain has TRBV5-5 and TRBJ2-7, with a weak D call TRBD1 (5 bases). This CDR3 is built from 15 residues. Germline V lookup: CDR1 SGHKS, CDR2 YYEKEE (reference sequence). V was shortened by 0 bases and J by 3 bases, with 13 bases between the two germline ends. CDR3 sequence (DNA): TGTGCCAGCAGCTTGGAGGTAGGGGCGGTCTACGAGCAGTACTTC. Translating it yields CASSLEVGAVYEQYF.

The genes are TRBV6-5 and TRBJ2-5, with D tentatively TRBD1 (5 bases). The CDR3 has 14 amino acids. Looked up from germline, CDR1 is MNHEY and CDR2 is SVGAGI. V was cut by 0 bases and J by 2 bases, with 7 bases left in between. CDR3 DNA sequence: TGTGCCAGCAGTTACTCGGGGCTGCAAGAGACCCAGTACTTC. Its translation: CASSYSGLQETQYF.

The CDR3 bases are TGCGCCACTTCACGGGGGGACAGCTCCTACGAGCAGTACTTC. This sequence encodes CATSRGDSSYEQYF. J is TRBJ2-7 and V is TRBV5-1; D tentatively fits TRBD1 or TRBD2 (7 bases each). V lost 9 bases, J lost 0 bases, and 16 bases lay in between. The CDR3 runs 14 residues. Looked up from germline, CDR1 is SGHRS and CDR2 is YFSETQ.

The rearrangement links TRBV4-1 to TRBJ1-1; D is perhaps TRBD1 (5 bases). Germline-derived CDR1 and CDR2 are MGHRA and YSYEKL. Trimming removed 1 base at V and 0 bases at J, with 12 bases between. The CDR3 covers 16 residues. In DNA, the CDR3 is TGCGCCAGCAGCCAAGGACCTGAAGGGGTGAACACTGAAGCTTTCTTT. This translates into CASSQGPEGVNTEAFF.

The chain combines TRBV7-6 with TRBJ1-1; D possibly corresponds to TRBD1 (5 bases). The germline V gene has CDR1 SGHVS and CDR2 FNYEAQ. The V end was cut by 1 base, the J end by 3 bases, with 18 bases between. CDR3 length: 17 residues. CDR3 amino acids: CASSLERGAGDDTEAFF. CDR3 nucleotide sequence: TGTGCCAGCAGCTTAGAGAGGGGCGCGGGGGATGACACTGAAGCTTTCTTT.

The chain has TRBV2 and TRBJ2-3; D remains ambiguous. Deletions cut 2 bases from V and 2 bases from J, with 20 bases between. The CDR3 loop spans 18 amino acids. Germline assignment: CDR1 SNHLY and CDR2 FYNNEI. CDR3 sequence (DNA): TGTGCCAGCAGTGAATACGTAATCGTAGGATTAGACACAGATACGCAGTATTTT. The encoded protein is CASSEYVIVGLDTDTQYF.

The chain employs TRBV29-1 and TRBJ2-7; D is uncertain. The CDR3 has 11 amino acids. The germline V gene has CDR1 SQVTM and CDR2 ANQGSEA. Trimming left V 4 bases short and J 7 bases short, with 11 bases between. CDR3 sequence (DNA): TGCAGCGTTGTTGAAACGTGGGAGCAGTACTTC. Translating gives CSVVETWEQYF.

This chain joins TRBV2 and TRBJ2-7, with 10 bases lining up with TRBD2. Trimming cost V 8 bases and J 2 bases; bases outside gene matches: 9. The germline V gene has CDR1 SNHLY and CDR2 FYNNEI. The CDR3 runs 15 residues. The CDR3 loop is CASRNLAGVPYEQYF. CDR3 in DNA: TGTGCCAGCCGCAACCTAGCGGGAGTTCCCTACGAGCAGTACTTC.

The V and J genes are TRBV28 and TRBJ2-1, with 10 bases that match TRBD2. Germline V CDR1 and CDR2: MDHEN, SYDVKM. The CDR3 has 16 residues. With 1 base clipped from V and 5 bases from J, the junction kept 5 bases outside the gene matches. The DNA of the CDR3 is TGTGCCAGCAGTTTATTAGCGGGAGGATACGACAATGAGCAGTTCTTC. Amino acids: CASSLLAGGYDNEQFF.

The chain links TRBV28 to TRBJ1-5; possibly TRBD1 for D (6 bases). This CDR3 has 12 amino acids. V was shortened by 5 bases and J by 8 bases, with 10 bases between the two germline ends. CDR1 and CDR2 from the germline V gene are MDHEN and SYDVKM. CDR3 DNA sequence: TGTGCCAGCAGTAAACCAGGGGAGCCCCAGCATTTT. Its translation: CASSKPGEPQHF.